This record looks at one T cell receptor (beta chain) sequence and its context. The record originates from a study of T and B cells in COVID-19 patients. As for the study in general: Blood was sampled from COVID-19 patients who were either actively infected or recovered.

V was shortened by 4 bases and J by 4 bases, with 7 bases between the two germline ends. The CDR3 is 12 amino acids. CDR1 is LNHDA and CDR2 is SQIVND in the germline V gene (reference sequence). TRB was amplified from around 250-500 ng of blood genomic DNA. TRB rearrangements were amplified by multiplex PCR with BIOMED2 TRB-A/B primers. TCRdb reprocessed the multiplex PCR reads via MiXCR and lists one record per CDR3 protein. The data show tens of thousands of distinct CDR3 sequences, less than 30% seen once. The specimen was blood. V gene TRBV19 combines with J gene TRBJ1-2; D call uncertain. The sequence came from a human donor who had recovered from COVID-19. In DNA form, the CDR3 reads TGTGCCAGTAGTACCAGTCGCTATGGCTACACCTTC. Translated, it gives CASSTSRYGYTF.